One and the same sample provided the 18 T cell receptor beta chains below, sequenced in a study of blood T cell repertoires in COVID-19. Clones were sequenced by immunoSEQ multiplex PCR, and TCRdb holds only the in-frame ones, with some missing. The sample lists 150,000 to 200,000 clones; 84% were seen once. Sequenced sample: peripheral blood. All receptors derive from a woman of 80 years or more with acute or convalescent COVID-19.

The chain links TRBV10-2 to TRBJ1-5, with 8 bases lining up with TRBD1. CDR3 length equals 13 residues. Germline CDR1 WSHSY, CDR2 SAAADI. Trimming at V came to 7 bases and at J to 4 bases, leaving 3 bases not matched to a gene. In nucleotides, the CDR3 is TGCGCCAGCACAGGGGGCGCGAATCAGCCCCAGCATTTT. Protein product: CASTGGANQPQHF.

The V gene is TRBV5-4, the J gene TRBJ1-4; 10 bases map to TRBD1. The CDR3 sequence is 15 residues long. Germline assignment: CDR1 SGHNT and CDR2 YYREEE (reference sequence). V lost 4 bases, J lost 7 bases, and 7 bases stayed unmatched. CDR3 DNA sequence: TGTGCCAGCAGCCTTACGGGACAGGGGTCTGAAAAACTGTTTTTT. Translating it yields CASSLTGQGSEKLFF.

J is TRBJ1-2 and V is TRBV19; 9 bases agree with TRBD1. The CDR3 covers 15 residues. Trimming removed 4 bases from V and 7 bases from J; junction bases left unmatched: 10. CDR1 is LNHDA, CDR2 SQIVND, per germline (reference sequence). The CDR3 loop reads CASSKRHRDRVGYTF. The CDR3 DNA is TGTGCCAGTAGTAAACGTCATCGGGACAGGGTTGGCTACACCTTC.

V and J are TRBV30 and TRBJ1-2; TRBD1 is a possible D gene (6 bases). Germline CDR1 reads GTSNPN; CDR2 reads SVGIG (reference sequence). The V gene lost 1 base and the J gene lost 3 bases, with 12 bases spanning the gap. The CDR3 sequence is 14 residues long. The CDR3 DNA follows: TGTGCCTGGAGTGCCGAACAGGGCTACTATGGCTACACCTTC. Its protein product is CAWSAEQGYYGYTF.

The V call is TRBV19, the J call TRBJ2-3; D is undetermined. This CDR3 region has 13 residues. CDR1 and CDR2 (germline): LNHDA, SQIVND (reference sequence). Trimming removed 7 bases at V and 4 bases at J, with 12 bases between. CDR3 sequence (DNA): TGTGCCAGTATTTCCCCGCCGGCAGATACGCAGTATTTT. This translates into CASISPPADTQYF.

V gene TRBV29-1 combines with J gene TRBJ2-7; the match to TRBD1 covers 10 bases. The CDR3 is 16 amino acids. Germline V CDR1 and CDR2: SQVTM, ANQGSEA. With 7 bases clipped from V and 4 bases from J, the junction kept 16 bases outside the gene matches. The CDR3 loop reads CSAVYRTGGFLYEQYF. The CDR3 DNA reads as TGCAGCGCTGTGTACCGGACAGGGGGTTTCTTATACGAGCAGTACTTC.

This clone was picked up a small number of times. The chain combines TRBV7-2 with TRBJ2-1; TRBD2 is a possible D gene (6 bases). Per the germline V gene, CDR1 is SGHTA and CDR2 is FQGNSA. Trimming pared 0 bases from V and 1 base from J, leaving 10 bases between. The CDR3 sequence is 16 residues long. The CDR3 spells CASSLAVGGSYNEQFF. CDR3 DNA sequence: TGTGCCAGCAGCTTAGCAGTTGGGGGGTCCTACAATGAGCAGTTCTTC.

The chain uses TRBV5-6 and TRBJ1-6; unclear D gene. Germline CDR1 reads SGHDT; CDR2 reads YYEEEE. Trimming cost V 4 bases and J 7 bases, with 15 bases left between them. The CDR3 totals 15 residues. The CDR3 DNA reads TGTGCCAGCAGCCCTGGCTACAGTGCAAATTCACCCCTCCACTTT. Translation: CASSPGYSANSPLHF.

This clone was counted between two and nine times. The chain is built from TRBV6-5 and TRBJ2-7; 9 nucleotides match TRBD1. The germline gives CDR1 MNHEY, CDR2 SVGAGI. With V trimmed by 5 bases and J by 10 bases, 6 bases remained unmatched. This CDR3 has 12 residues. CDR3 sequence: CASSHTGGAQYF. CDR3 bases: TGTGCCAGCAGTCACACAGGGGGCGCACAGTACTTC.

This chain links TRBV3-1 (or the pseudogene TRBV3-2) with TRBJ2-7, with 8 bases matching TRBD2. Germline V gene data show CDR1 as LGHDT and CDR2 as YNNKEL (reference sequence). This CDR3 is 14 amino acids long. After removal of 4 bases from V and 0 bases from J, the junction contained 2 bases not matched to a gene. The CDR3 protein is CASSRGTSSYEQYF. The CDR3 nucleotides read TGTGCCAGCAGCCGGGGGACTAGCTCCTACGAGCAGTACTTC.

A word on this clone: Relative to the germline gene, one junction end is altered; a read error may explain this. The chain employs TRBV7-2 and TRBJ1-1; 8 bases map to TRBD1. This CDR3 spans 15 amino acids. Germline V gene data show CDR1 as SGHTA and CDR2 as FQGNSA. This CDR3 reads CASSLPGGLKTEAFF. The CDR3, as DNA: TGTGCCAGCAGCTTACCAGGGGGCCTGAAGACTGAAGCTTTCTTT.

This chain links TRBV29-1 with TRBJ2-3; 8 bases fit TRBD2. CDR3 size: 15 residues. The V and J ends lost 6 bases and 2 bases, in that order; junction bases with no gene match: 10. The germline CDR1 and CDR2 sequences are SQVTM and ANQGSEA. The CDR3 region is CSVADSGGPTDTQYF. The CDR3 nucleotides are TGCAGCGTCGCTGACAGCGGGGGCCCCACAGATACGCAGTATTTT.

The genes are TRBV6-5 and TRBJ2-7; 7 nucleotides agree with TRBD2. The junction had 9 bases not matched to a gene; V was cut back by 2 bases and J by 2 bases. This CDR3 is built from 16 residues. Germline-derived CDR1 and CDR2 are MNHEY and SVGAGI. The CDR3 nucleotides are TGTGCCAGCAGTTACCCCGTGGGAGGGCTGACCTACGAGCAGTACTTC. It codes for CASSYPVGGLTYEQYF.

The CDR3, as DNA: TGTGCCAGCAGCCCCGACCCTACTAGGTCCAATGAGCAGTTCTTC. This codes for CASSPDPTRSNEQFF. The chain uses TRBV3-1 (or the pseudogene TRBV3-2) and TRBJ2-1; tentatively, D is TRBD2 (5 bases). CDR3 length: 15 amino acids. In germline, CDR1 is LGHDT, CDR2 YNNKEL (reference sequence). V dropped 4 bases and J dropped 6 bases, with 16 bases sitting between them.

This chain joins TRBV28 and TRBJ1-1; 7 positions agree with TRBD1. Per germline, CDR1 MDHEN and CDR2 SYDVKM. V gave up 5 bases and J gave up 0 bases; unmatched junction bases: 6. CDR3 length: 15 amino acids. The CDR3 region is CASSPGQTMNTEAFF. The DNA for the CDR3 is TGTGCCAGCAGTCCGGGACAGACTATGAACACTGAAGCTTTCTTT.

The chain is built from TRBV7-9 and TRBJ2-7, with 7 bases that match TRBD2. The germline gives CDR1 SEHNR, CDR2 FQNEAQ (reference sequence). V gave up 8 bases and J gave up 2 bases; unmatched junction bases: 9. This CDR3 is 14 amino acids long. The CDR3 coding sequence is TGTGCCAGCGCATCCCTGGGAGGGGCCTACGAGCAGTACTTC. Translation gives CASASLGGAYEQYF.

This chain joins TRBV11-3 and TRBJ2-1; D not certain. The CDR3 is made up of 14 amino acids. Germline loops: CDR1 SGHNT, CDR2 YENEEA. Trimming took 4 bases from V and 7 from J, leaving 14 bases between them. CDR3 bases: TGTGCCAGCAGCTCTTCCCAAGTCGGGAATGAGCAGTTCTTC. Translation gives CASSSSQVGNEQFF.

This chain uses TRBV5-5 with TRBJ1-2; 8 bases are shared with TRBD1. The CDR3 length is 14 residues. The V and J ends lost 2 bases and 7 bases, in that order; junction bases with no gene match: 7. Per germline, CDR1 SGHKS and CDR2 YYEKEE (reference sequence). CDR3 bases: TGTGCCAGCAGCTTATCAGGACAGGGCGGTGGCTACACCTTC. Protein sequence: CASSLSGQGGGYTF.